One T cell receptor beta chain is described in this entry. Its antigen is currently not known. Base-call qualities are not available, and no considerably larger clone is one nucleotide away. The CDR3, cysteine through phenylalanine, is 16 amino acids long. The kept DNA is CDR3 alone, 48 bases in frame from the first base. CDR1 and CDR2, looked up from the germline V gene, are SGDLS and YYNGEE. The trim is 0 bases for V and 2 bases for J, with a gap of 14 bases between the germline ends. The treatment or condition label corresponds to: live attenuated yellow fever vaccine strain. Two biological replicates of bulk PBMCs were collected at each blood-draw timepoint. A standard Ficoll-Paque protocol was used to isolate PBMCs from peripheral blood. RNA was extracted with TriZol from bulk PBMCs, CD4 and CD8 fractions, and dextramer-positive and dextramer-negative fractions. Sequencing took place on an Illumina NovaSeq 6000. TCR cDNA was made using 5'RACE template switching, a step that added a universal primer site and unique molecular identifiers. Priming for cDNA synthesis came from both the TCR alpha and TCR beta constant segments. Libraries were amplified in two PCR steps, with sample barcodes and sequencing adapters added in the second step. Sequencing of the libraries was done on either Illumina HiSeq 2500 (2x100 bp) or NovaSeq (2x150 bp). The source study handled its data this way. MIGEC handled demultiplexing of reads and collapsing into UMI consensus sequences, while MiXCR performed V(D)J alignment. Vaccine-responding clonotypes were defined with edgeR using replicate PBMC samples, requiring FDR below 0.01 and a log2 fold change above 5 up to day 15. Each bulk clonotype received a CD4 or CD8 identity based on whether the sequenced CD4 or CD8 repertoire contained that clonotype at higher abundance. TCRdb reprocessing: public reads trimmed at Q25 with fastp, clones called with MiXCR, in-frame beta chains kept. Records with the same CDR3 protein are collapsed into one entry carrying the most frequent genes and DNA. The authors' filters were not applied to this entry. The sample table shows about 350,000 distinct CDR3 sequences, and approximately 4% are seen once. The ten largest clones represent under 30% of the sample.

These data belong to a study of T cells after yellow fever vaccination (dated 2019 in TCRdb). With regard to the full study: Libraries from fractions with low cell numbers were prepared with the SMART-Seq v4 Ultra Low Input RNA kit. Two healthy male donors, one aged 18 to 30 and one aged 30 to 40 years, were included in the cohort. Blood was drawn at multiple timepoints before and after primary and secondary immunization, with bulk PBMC replicates and cell subsets isolated. Bulk TCR alpha and beta repertoires were sequenced longitudinally to track T-cell clones before and after primary and booster YFV17D yellow fever vaccination. What the study reported, not specific to this receptor: Compared with the primary T-cell response, the secondary T-cell response was faster but weaker, reaching its peak on day 5 rather than on day 15. FACS-sorted repertoires could contain abundant contaminating clonotypes from the bulk population, so computational filtering was required. Most clones expanded after primary vaccination (almost 97% of CD4 and approximately 90% of CD8) were re-detected after the booster, suggesting that broad memory maintenance occurred. Because only a couple of donors were included in the study, the extent to which the findings can be generalized is limited. A small share of clonotypes was detected in both CD4 and CD8 compartments, with the overlap likely arising from convergent recombination.

The receptor chain draws on TRBV9 and TRBJ2-5; the D call could be TRBD1 or TRBD2, with each sharing 5 bases. The origin of this receptor is a man between 18 and 35 years old who received the YFV17D yellow fever vaccine. The sample here was PBMCs, taken 5 days after the yellow fever booster vaccination. Here is the DNA: TGTGCCAGCAGCGTAGGTGTCCAGGGACGGCAAGAGACCCAGTACTTC. Its protein reads: CASSVGVQGRQETQYF.